This T cell receptor (beta chain) was retrieved from a study of cytomegalovirus exposure and HLA in healthy donors. Vbeta (60) and Jbeta (13) primers were used in the PCR. This table comes from immunoSEQ multiplex PCR, and its TCRdb copy is limited to in-frame clones, with some not included. The profile shows 100,000 to 150,000 clones, 65% to 75% of them singletons. The germline V gene encodes CDR1 SGHNT and CDR2 YYREEE (reference sequence). J gave up 10 bases and V 0 bases, and 8 bases lay outside the gene matches. This CDR3 is 14 amino acids long. The chain employs TRBV5-4 and TRBJ2-7; TRBD2 matches at 9 bases. The sequence came from a woman between 45 and 60 years old in good health and CMV-seropositive. The sequencing input was PBMCs. CDR3 DNA: TGTGCCAGCAGCTTGGATGTGACTAGCGGCCCTCAGTACTTC. Its translation: CASSLDVTSGPQYF.